This T cell receptor beta chain derives from a study of PD-1 blockade in classical Hodgkin lymphoma. Broader study findings: Lower baseline TCR diversity was reported for newly diagnosed patients than for healthy donors. What drove the repertoire differences, possibly disease activity or prior therapy, has not been defined.

This clone was seen only once. Its antigen is not identified. The CDR3 has 15 amino acids. CDR1 is MNHEY and CDR2 is SVGAGI in the germline V gene. V was clipped by 4 bases and J by 2 bases, with 12 bases between them. Every patient had relapsed following autologous stem cell transplantation, and cohorts differed in brentuximab vedotin exposure. Magnetic negative selection was used to purify CD4+ T cells from PBMCs that had been thawed. Clones were read by immunoSEQ multiplex PCR, and TCRdb kept only the in-frame ones, dropping some. There are 25,000 or so clones in the sample; around three quarters occur only once, and approximately 2.6% lies in the top ten.

The material sequenced was CD4+ T cells from blood, taken at baseline. This receptor was obtained from a human donor with classical Hodgkin lymphoma. The V gene is TRBV6-5, the J gene TRBJ2-1; a weak D match, TRBD1 (5 bases). CDR3 loop: CASSFQGVPYNEQFF. As DNA, the CDR3 is TGTGCCAGCAGTTTCCAGGGTGTACCCTACAATGAGCAGTTCTTC.